The source of this T cell receptor beta chain is a study of blood T cell repertoires in COVID-19. About the research overall: COVID-19 samples collected from the United States, Italy and Spain covered acute and convalescent phases.

In the original workflow: Nucleated cell counts were estimated from reference gene primer amplification. Clones were read by immunoSEQ multiplex PCR, and TCRdb kept only the in-frame ones, dropping some. V and J calls and clone size are as listed in that table; D and trimming were resolved from the DNA. The repertoire holds fewer than 80,000 clones, with nearly 90% as singletons. V gave up 5 bases and J gave up 1 base, with 12 bases separating them. CDR1 is SGHVS and CDR2 is FNYEAQ in the germline V gene. The CDR3 is 14 amino acids. V and J are TRBV7-6 and TRBJ2-7, with D perhaps TRBD1 (6 bases). The sample was peripheral blood. The sequence came from a man aged 50 to 59 with acute or convalescent COVID-19. The CDR3 coding sequence is TGTGCCAGCAGCCTGTTGGACAGTTCCTACGAGCAGTACTTC. This encodes CASSLLDSSYEQYF.